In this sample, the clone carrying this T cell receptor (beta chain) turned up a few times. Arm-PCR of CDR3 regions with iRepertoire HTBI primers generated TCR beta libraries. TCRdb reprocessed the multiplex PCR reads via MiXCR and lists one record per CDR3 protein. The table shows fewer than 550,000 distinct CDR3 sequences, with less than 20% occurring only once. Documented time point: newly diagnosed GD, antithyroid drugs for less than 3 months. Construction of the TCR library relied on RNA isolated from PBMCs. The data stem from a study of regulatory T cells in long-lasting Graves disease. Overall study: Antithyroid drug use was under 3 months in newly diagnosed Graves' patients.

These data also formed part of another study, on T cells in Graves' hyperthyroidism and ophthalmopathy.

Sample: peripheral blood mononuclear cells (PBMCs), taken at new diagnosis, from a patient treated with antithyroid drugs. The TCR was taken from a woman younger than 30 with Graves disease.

The CDR3 spells CASSTGTNVNEQFF. The CDR3 DNA reads TGTGCCAGCAGCACAGGGACCAACGTCAATGAGCAGTTCTTC. The chain recombines TRBV9 with TRBJ2-1; D is perhaps TRBD1 (6 bases). The CDR3 is made up of 14 amino acids. The germline V gene encodes CDR1 SGDLS and CDR2 YYNGEE. Between the trimmed V and J ends, which lost 4 bases and 6 bases, there was a span of 14 bases.